What follows describes a single T cell receptor (beta chain). RNA amounts of about 0.45 to 1 ug underwent reverse transcription with random hexamers. The method of amplification for TCR beta CDR3 was immunoSEQ multiplex PCR, covering 54 Vbeta and 13 Jbeta. TCRdb reprocessed the immunoSEQ multiplex PCR reads with MiXCR, giving one entry per CDR3 protein. This table has about 150,000 distinct CDR3 sequences, approximately 93% appearing once. These data originate in a study of CD8 T cells in Susac syndrome. TCR beta sequencing was performed on blood CD8+ and CD4+ T cells. CD8+ and CD4+ T cells were negatively isolated; TEMRA cells were FACS-enriched. This CDR3 has 16 residues. J was trimmed by 0 bases and V by 6 bases; bases with no gene match: 6. Per the germline V gene, CDR1 is LGHDT and CDR2 is YNNKEL (reference sequence).

The genes are TRBV3-1 and TRBJ2-3; 10 bases are a match to TRBD2. The sample comprised CD8+ T cells from PBMCs. The receptor was derived from a human donor with multiple sclerosis. The CDR3 DNA sequence: TGTGCCAGCAGACGAATAGCGGGGGGCAGCACAGATACGCAGTATTTT. It yields the protein CASRRIAGGSTDTQYF.